This T cell receptor (beta chain) stems from a study of T-cell reconstitution after alpha-beta-depleted transplantation in children (dated by TCRdb to the mid-2010s). Background on the whole study: T-cell immune reconstitution after TCRalphabeta/CD19-depleted allogeneic hematopoietic cell transplantation in children was quantitatively tracked in the study by means of TCR repertoire profiling.

Summary of the overall study and its limitations: The apparently early alphabetaT-cell count recovery about two months after transplant was reportedly dependent on only several hundred rapidly expanded clones derived from non-depleted graft cells. In some patients, the high TCRbeta diversity seen at day 60 was put down to recipient T cells and intrathymic progenitors that had survived conditioning. Hyperexpanded clone frequencies declined over subsequent months; after one year, T-cell counts and TCRbeta diversity were mostly attributed to newly produced T cells.

The library was generated by PCR. Data came from an Illumina HiSeq 2500. Molecular barcoding was employed in the preparation of TCR libraries, with unique molecular identifiers being used to normalize TCRbeta repertoire quantification. The raw public data were reprocessed by TCRdb itself: fastp quality trimming at Q25, MiXCR clonotype calling, in-frame beta chains only. Records with the same CDR3 protein are collapsed into one entry carrying the most frequent genes and DNA. This sample comprises 280,000 or so distinct CDR3 sequences, around a tenth of them detected only once. Clones ranked in the top ten supply around a quarter of the sample. From the cysteine through the phenylalanine, the CDR3 covers 13 amino acids. Kept here is only the CDR3 DNA, which spans 39 bases and is read in frame from base 1. Trimming removed 6 bases from V and 8 bases from J; the gene matches leave 12 bases unexplained. The germline V gene (reference sequence) supplies CDR1 DFQATT and CDR2 SNEGSKA.

Interpreted using the paper, the treatment or condition label stands for: allogeneic hematopoietic cell transplantation with graft depleted of TCRalphabeta T cells and CD19 B cells. The children who served as transplant recipients had been given grafts of TCRalphabeta/CD19-depleted allogeneic hematopoietic cells. There are many counts of this clonotype. Its specific antigen is unknown. The input lacks base qualities; no much larger clone sits a single base away. Sequencing used peripheral blood, obtained 180 days after TCRalphabeta/CD19-depleted stem cell transplant. The V gene is TRBV20-1 and the J gene is TRBJ1-2; a stretch of 7 junction bases matches TRBD1. This sequence was found in a male patient aged 2-10 years who had a stem cell transplant for chronic granulomatous disease, so the T cells may come from the graft donor. This receptor has the CDR3 CSAITGALGGYTF. Read as DNA, the sequence is TGCAGTGCCATAACAGGGGCCCTAGGGGGCTACACCTTC.